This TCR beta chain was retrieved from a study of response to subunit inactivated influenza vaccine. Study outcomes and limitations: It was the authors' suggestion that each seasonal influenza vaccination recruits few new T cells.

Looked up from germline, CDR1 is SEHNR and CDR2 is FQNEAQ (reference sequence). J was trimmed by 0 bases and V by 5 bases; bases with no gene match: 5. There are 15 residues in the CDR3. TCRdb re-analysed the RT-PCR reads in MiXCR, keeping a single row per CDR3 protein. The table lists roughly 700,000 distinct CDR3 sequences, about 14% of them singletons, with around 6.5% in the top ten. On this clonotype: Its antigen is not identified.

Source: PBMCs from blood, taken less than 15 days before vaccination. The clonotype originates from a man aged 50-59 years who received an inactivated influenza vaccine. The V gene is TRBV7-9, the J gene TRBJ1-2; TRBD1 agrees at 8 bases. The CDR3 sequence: CASSPGGLANYGYTF. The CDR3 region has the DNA TGTGCCAGCAGCCCAGGGGGCTTGGCTAACTATGGCTACACCTTC.